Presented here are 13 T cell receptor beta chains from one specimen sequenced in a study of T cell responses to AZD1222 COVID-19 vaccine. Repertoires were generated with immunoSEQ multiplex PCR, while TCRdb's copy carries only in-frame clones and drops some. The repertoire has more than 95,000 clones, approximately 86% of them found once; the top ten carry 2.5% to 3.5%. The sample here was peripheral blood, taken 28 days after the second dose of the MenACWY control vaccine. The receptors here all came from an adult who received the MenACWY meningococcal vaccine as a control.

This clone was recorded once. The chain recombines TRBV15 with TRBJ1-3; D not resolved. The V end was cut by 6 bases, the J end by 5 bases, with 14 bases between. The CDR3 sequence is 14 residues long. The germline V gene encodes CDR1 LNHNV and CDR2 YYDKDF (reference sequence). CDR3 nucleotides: TGTGCCACCAGAGACACCCCCCTAAGAAACACCATATATTTT. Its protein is CATRDTPLRNTIYF.

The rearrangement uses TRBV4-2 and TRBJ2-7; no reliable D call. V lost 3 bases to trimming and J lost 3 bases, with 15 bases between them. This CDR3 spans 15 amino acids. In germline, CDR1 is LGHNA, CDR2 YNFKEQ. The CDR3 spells CASSQTIRAIYEQYF. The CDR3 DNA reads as TGTGCCAGCAGCCAGACAATCAGAGCGATCTACGAGCAGTACTTC.

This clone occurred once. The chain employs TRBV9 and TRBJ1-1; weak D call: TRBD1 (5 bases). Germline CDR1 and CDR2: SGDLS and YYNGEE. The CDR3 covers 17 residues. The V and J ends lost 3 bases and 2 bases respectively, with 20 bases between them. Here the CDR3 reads CASSAEAGTGLNTEAFF. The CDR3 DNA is TGTGCCAGCAGCGCGGAGGCGGGCACAGGTTTAAACACTGAAGCTTTCTTT.

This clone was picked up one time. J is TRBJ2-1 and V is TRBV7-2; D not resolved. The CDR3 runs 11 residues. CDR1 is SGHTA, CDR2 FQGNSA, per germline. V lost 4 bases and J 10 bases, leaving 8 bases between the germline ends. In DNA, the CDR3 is TGTGCCAGCAGCTCCTTCGGGGAGCAGTTCTTC. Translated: CASSSFGEQFF. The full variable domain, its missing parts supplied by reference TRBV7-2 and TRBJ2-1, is GAGVSQSPSNKVTEKGKDVELRCDPISGHTALYWYRQSLGQGLEFLIYFQGNSAPDKSGLPSDRFSAERTGGSVSTLTIQRTQQEDSAVYLCASSSFGEQFFGPGTRLTVL.

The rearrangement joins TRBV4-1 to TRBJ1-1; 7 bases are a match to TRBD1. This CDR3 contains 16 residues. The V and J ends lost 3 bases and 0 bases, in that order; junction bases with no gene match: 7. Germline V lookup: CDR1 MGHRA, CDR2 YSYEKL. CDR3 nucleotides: TGCGCCAGCAGCCAGGCGGACAGGTATATGAACACTGAAGCTTTCTTT. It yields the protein CASSQADRYMNTEAFF.

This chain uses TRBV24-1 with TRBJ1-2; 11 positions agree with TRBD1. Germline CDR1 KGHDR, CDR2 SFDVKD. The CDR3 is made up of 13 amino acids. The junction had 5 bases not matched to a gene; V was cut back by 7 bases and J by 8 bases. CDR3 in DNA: TGTGCCACCAGGGATGGGACAGGGGGAGGCTACACCTTC. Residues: CATRDGTGGGYTF.

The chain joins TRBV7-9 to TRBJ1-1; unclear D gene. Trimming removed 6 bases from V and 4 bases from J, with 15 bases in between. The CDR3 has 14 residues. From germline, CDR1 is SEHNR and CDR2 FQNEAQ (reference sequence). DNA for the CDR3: TGTGCCAGCAGTCAGTCTCGGTCGGCCACTGAAGCTTTCTTT. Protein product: CASSQSRSATEAFF.

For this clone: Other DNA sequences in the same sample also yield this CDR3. The CDR3 reads CASSLGTDGYGYTF. As DNA, the CDR3 is TGCGCCAGCAGCCTCGGGACAGATGGGTATGGCTACACCTTC. The rearrangement joins TRBV5-1 to TRBJ1-2; 7 positions agree with TRBD1. V dropped 4 bases and J dropped 5; count of bases not matched to a gene: 8. The CDR3 has 14 residues. Germline CDR1 reads SGHRS; CDR2 reads YFSETQ.

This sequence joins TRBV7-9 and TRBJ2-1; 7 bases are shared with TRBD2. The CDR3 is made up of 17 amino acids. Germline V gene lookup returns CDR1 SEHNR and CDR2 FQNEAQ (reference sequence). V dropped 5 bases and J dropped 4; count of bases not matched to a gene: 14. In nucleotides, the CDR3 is TGTGCCAGCAGCCCCCGGGGGGAGCCCGTCACTTACAATGAGCAGTTCTTC. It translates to CASSPRGEPVTYNEQFF.

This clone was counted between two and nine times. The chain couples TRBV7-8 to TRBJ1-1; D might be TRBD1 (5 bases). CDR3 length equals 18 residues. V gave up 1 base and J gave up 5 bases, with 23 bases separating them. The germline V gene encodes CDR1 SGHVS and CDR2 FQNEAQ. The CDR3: CASSLEAHRRQVVTEAFF. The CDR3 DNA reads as TGTGCCAGCAGCTTAGAAGCTCACAGGAGGCAGGTAGTGACTGAAGCTTTCTTT.

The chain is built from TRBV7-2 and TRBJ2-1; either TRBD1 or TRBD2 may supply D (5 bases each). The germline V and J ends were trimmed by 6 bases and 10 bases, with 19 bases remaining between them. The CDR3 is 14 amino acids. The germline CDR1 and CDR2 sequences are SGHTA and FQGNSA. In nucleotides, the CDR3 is TGTGCCAGCAGTTCCGTGAGGGGCCAATGGGAGCAGTTCTTC. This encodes CASSSVRGQWEQFF.

The CDR3 region is CASSKGDLRVGINEQFF. Written as DNA, the CDR3 is TGTGCCAGCAGCAAAGGGGATTTAAGGGTGGGCATCAATGAGCAGTTCTTC. This chain connects TRBV21-1 to TRBJ2-1. TRBV21-1 represents a pseudogene. The CDR3 is made up of 17 amino acids.

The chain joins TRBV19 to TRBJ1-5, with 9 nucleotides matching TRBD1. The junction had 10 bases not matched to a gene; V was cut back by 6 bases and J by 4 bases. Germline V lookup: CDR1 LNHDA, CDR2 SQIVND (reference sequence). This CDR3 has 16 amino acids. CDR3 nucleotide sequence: TGTGCCAGTAGACGGGAGACAGGGGGACCGAATCAGCCCCAGCATTTT. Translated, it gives CASRRETGGPNQPQHF.